Each of the 3 T cell receptor beta chains below was sequenced from the same sample in a study of blood T cell repertoires in COVID-19. Profiling relied on immunoSEQ multiplex PCR, and the TCRdb table lists in-frame clones only, not all of them. The top ten hold 1.2% of the sample, which has 250,000 to 300,000 clones, roughly nine tenths seen once. Sequencing used PBMCs or T cells enriched from blood (not recorded which). These TCRs come from a human donor in a cohort exposed to, infected with or recovered from COVID-19 (not recorded which). The donor label of this sample is uncertain.

V gene TRBV10-3 combines with J gene TRBJ2-1; TRBD2 matches 9 bases. V lost 7 bases, J lost 2 bases, and 6 bases stayed unmatched. There are 15 residues in the CDR3. Germline V CDR1 and CDR2: ENHRY, SYGVKD. For the CDR3, the DNA is TGTGCCATCATGTCCAGCGGGGGGCCCTACAATGAGCAGTTCTTC. Residues: CAIMSSGGPYNEQFF.

The CDR3 spells CASSPPQGNTEAFF. The CDR3 nucleotides are TGTGCCAGCAGCCCACCACAGGGGAACACTGAAGCTTTCTTT. This chain uses TRBV5-5 with TRBJ1-1; possible D gene TRBD1, 6 bases. Trimming took 4 bases from V and 1 from J, leaving 11 bases between them. CDR1 is SGHKS, CDR2 YYEKEE, per germline (reference sequence). The CDR3 sequence is 14 residues long.

The V call is TRBV9, the J call TRBJ1-2, with TRBD1 matching over 8 bases. This CDR3 has 15 amino acids. The germline V gene encodes CDR1 SGDLS and CDR2 YYNGEE. The junction had 11 bases not matched to a gene; V was cut back by 6 bases and J by 4 bases. CDR3 in DNA: TGTGCCAGCACCCTTGGGACAGGCGACCCCTATGGCTACACCTTC. Amino acid sequence: CASTLGTGDPYGYTF.